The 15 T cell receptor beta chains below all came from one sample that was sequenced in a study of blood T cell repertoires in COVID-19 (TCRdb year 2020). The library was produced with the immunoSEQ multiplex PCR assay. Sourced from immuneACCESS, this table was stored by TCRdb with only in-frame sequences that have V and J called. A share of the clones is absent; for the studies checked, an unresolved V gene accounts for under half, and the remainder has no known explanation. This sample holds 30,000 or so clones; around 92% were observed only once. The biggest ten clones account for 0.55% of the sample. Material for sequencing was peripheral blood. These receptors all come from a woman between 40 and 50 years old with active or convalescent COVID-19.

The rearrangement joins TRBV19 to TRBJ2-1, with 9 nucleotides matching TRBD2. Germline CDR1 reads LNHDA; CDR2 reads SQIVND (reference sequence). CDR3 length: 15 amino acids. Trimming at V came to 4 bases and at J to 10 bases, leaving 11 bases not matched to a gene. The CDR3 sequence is CASSTVSGRDYEQFF. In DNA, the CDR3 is TGTGCCAGTAGTACAGTTAGCGGGAGAGACTACGAGCAGTTCTTC. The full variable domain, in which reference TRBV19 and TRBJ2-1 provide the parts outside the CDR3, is DGGITQSPKYLFRKEGQNVTLSCEQNLNHDAMYWYRQDPGQGLRLIYYSQIVNDFQKGDIAEGYSVSREKKESFPLTVTSAQKNPTAFYLCASSTVSGRDYEQFFGPGTRLTVL.

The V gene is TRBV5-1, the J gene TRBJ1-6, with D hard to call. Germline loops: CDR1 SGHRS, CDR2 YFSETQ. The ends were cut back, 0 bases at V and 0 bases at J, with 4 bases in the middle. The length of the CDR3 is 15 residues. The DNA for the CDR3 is TGCGCCAGCAGCTTGGAGAGCTCCTATAATTCACCCCTCCACTTT. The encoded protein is CASSLESSYNSPLHF.

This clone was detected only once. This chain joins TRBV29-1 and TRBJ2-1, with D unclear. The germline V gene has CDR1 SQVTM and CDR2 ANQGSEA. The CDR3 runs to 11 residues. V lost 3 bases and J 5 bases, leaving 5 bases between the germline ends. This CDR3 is CSVDTNNEQFF. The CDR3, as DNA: TGCAGCGTTGATACAAACAATGAGCAGTTCTTC.

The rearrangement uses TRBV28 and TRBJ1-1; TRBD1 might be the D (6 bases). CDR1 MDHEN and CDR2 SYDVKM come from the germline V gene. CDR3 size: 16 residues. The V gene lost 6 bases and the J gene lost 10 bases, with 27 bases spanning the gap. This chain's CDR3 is CASSMHRVSAGRGAFF. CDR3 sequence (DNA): TGTGCCAGCAGCATGCACAGGGTTTCGGCGGGCCGGGGAGCTTTCTTT.

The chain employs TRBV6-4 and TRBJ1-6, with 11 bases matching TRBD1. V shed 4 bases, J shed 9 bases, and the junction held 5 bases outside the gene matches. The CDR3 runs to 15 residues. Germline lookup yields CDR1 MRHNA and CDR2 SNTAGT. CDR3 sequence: CASSVSGTGGSPLHF. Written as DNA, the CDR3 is TGTGCCAGCAGTGTATCCGGGACAGGGGGTTCACCCCTCCACTTT.

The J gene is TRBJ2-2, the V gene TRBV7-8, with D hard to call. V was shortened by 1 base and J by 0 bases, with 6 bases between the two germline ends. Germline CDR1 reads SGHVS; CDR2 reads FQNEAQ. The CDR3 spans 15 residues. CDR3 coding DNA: TGTGCCAGCAGCTTAGTGTCCGCGAACACCGGGGAGCTGTTTTTT. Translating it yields CASSLVSANTGELFF.

CDR3 DNA sequence: TGCGCCAGCAGCCCATATCGGGACAGACCCTACGAGCAGTACTTC. Encoded protein: CASSPYRDRPYEQYF. The chain combines TRBV5-1 with TRBJ2-7; 7 positions match TRBD1. CDR3 length: 15 residues. CDR1 is SGHRS and CDR2 is YFSETQ in the germline V gene. Trimming removed 4 bases from V and 2 bases from J; junction bases left unmatched: 9.

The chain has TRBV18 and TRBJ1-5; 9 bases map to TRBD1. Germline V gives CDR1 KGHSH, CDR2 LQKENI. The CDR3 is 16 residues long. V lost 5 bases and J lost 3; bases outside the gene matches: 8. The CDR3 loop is CASSTARTGDNQPQHF. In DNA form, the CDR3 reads TGTGCCAGCTCAACGGCCCGGACAGGGGACAATCAGCCCCAGCATTTT. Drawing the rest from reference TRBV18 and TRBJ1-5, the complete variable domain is NAGVMQNPRHLVRRRGQEARLRCSPMKGHSHVYWYRQLPEEGLKFMVYLQKENIIDESGMPKERFSAEFPKEGPSILRIQQVVRGDSAAYFCASSTARTGDNQPQHFGDGTRLSIL.

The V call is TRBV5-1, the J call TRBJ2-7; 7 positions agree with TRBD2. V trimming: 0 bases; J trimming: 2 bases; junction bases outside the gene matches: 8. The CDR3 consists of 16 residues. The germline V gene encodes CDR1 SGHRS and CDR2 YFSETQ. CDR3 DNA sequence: TGCGCCAGCAGCTTGGCCTTAGCGGGTAACACCTACGAGCAGTACTTC. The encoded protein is CASSLALAGNTYEQYF.

This CDR3 is CASSRAGTGGWREQFF. The CDR3 nucleotides read TGTGCCAGCAGCAGAGCCGGGACAGGGGGCTGGCGGGAGCAGTTCTTC. The J gene is TRBJ2-1, the V gene TRBV14; 12 bases are shared with TRBD1. V trimming: 5 bases; J trimming: 10 bases; junction bases outside the gene matches: 12. The CDR3 consists of 16 residues. The germline gives CDR1 SGHDN, CDR2 FVKESK.

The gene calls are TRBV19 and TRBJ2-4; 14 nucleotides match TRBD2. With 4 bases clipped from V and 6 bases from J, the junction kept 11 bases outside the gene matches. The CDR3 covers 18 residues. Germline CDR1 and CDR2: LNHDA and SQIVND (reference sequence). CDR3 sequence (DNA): TGTGCCAGTAGTAGGACCGGGACTAGCGGGAGTAGGTTAAACATTCAGTACTTC. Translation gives CASSRTGTSGSRLNIQYF.

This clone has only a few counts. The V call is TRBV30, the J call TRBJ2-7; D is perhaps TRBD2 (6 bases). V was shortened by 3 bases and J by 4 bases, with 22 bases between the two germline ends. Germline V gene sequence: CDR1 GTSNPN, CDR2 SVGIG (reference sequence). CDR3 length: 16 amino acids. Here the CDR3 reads CAWSAEGGTGTYEQYF. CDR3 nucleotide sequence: TGTGCCTGGAGCGCGGAGGGCGGTACCGGGACGTACGAGCAGTACTTC.

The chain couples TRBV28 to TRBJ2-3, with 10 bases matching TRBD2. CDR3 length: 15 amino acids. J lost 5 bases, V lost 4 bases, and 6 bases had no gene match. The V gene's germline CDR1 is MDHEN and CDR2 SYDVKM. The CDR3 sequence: CASSSVAGGRDTQYF. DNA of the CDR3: TGTGCCAGCAGTTCCGTAGCGGGAGGAAGAGATACGCAGTATTTT.

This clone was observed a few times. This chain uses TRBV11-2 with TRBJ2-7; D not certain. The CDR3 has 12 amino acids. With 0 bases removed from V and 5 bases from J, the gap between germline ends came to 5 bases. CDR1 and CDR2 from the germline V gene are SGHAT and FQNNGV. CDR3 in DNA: TGTGCCAGCAGCTTAGAACGCGACGAGCAGTACTTC. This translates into CASSLERDEQYF.

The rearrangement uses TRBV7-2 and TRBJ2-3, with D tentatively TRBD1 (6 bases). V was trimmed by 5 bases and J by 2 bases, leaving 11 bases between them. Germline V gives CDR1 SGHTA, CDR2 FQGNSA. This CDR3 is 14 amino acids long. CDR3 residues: CASSPDRSTDTQYF. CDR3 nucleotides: TGTGCCAGCAGCCCGGACAGATCCACAGATACGCAGTATTTT.